This T cell receptor beta chain was sequenced in a study of shared clonotypes between healthy human individuals. The ends were cut back, 3 bases at V and 3 bases at J, with 15 bases in the middle. Germline V gives CDR1 LNHNV, CDR2 YYDKDF (reference sequence). The CDR3 sequence is 16 residues long. Recent vaccinations or acute infections were absent in the healthy HIV-negative adult donors. Using immunoSEQ multiplex PCR, the repertoire was profiled, and TCRdb retains in-frame clones only, with some absent. Among around 990,000 clones listed, 60% to 85% were seen once. The clonotype comes from a man younger than 30 in good health. Some clones in this sample may be carry-over from other donors' samples. The chain uses TRBV15 and TRBJ1-3, with no clear D. Input material: memory CD4+ T cells from PBMCs. Stated subset: CD45RA-negative fraction. CDR3 in DNA: TGTGCCACCAGCAGGGAAGGACCGAACGATGGAAACACCATATATTTT. It codes for CATSREGPNDGNTIYF.